These T cell receptor beta chains were read from a single sample in a study of shared clonotypes between healthy human individuals. Measured with immunoSEQ multiplex PCR; TCRdb has only the in-frame clones, and not every one. This sample has about 600,000 clones, with less than 98% found just once. The sample was naive CD4+ T cells sorted from blood. Receptors were obtained from a woman in her twenties or thirties in good health. Both conserved end residues are part of each CDR3. D genes are given only for firm matches. The size entry is marked missing in some rows and otherwise reads once, few, many or a size class.

J gene: TRBJ2-1
V gene: TRBV2
D gene: NA
clone size: NA
CDR3 protein: CASKNPLSSYNEQFF
CDR3 DNA: TGTGCCAGCAAAAACCCGCTGAGCTCCTACAATGAGCAGTTCTTC

J gene: TRBJ1-5
V gene: TRBV15
D gene: NA
clone size: NA
CDR3 protein: CATSVRDTNQPQHF
CDR3 DNA: TGTGCCACCAGCGTTCGGGACACTAATCAGCCCCAGCATTTT

J gene: TRBJ1-1
V gene: TRBV18
D gene: NA
clone size: NA
CDR3 protein: CASSFRRDTEAFF
CDR3 DNA: TGTGCCAGCTCCTTCAGAAGAGACACTGAAGCTTTCTTT

J gene: TRBJ2-1
V gene: TRBV7-2
D gene: NA
clone size: NA
CDR3 protein: CASSLTRLRSDEQFF
CDR3 DNA: TGTGCCAGCAGCTTGACTCGACTGAGGAGCGATGAGCAGTTCTTC

J gene: TRBJ2-7
V gene: TRBV27
D gene: NA
clone size: NA
CDR3 protein: CASSFGILGDEQYF
CDR3 DNA: TGTGCCAGCAGTTTCGGGATATTAGGGGACGAGCAGTACTTC

J gene: TRBJ2-7
V gene: TRBV10-1
D gene: TRBD2
clone size: NA
CDR3 protein: CASSDGTSGFSYEQYF
CDR3 DNA: TGCGCCAGCAGTGACGGGACTAGCGGATTCTCCTACGAGCAGTACTTC

J gene: TRBJ2-3
V gene: TRBV15
D gene: NA
clone size: NA
CDR3 protein: CATRRQTAVNTDTQYF
CDR3 DNA: TGTGCCACCCGTAGACAGACAGCAGTAAACACAGATACGCAGTATTTT

J gene: TRBJ2-5
V gene: TRBV7-5
D gene: NA
clone size: NA
CDR3 protein: CVRSATSGDSQETQYF
CDR3 DNA: TGTGTCAGAAGCGCTACTAGCGGGGATTCCCAAGAGACCCAGTACTTC

J gene: TRBJ1-1
V gene: TRBV13
D gene: NA
clone size: NA
CDR3 protein: CASSLGRRGDTEAFF
CDR3 DNA: TGTGCCAGCAGCTTAGGTCGCAGGGGCGACACTGAAGCTTTCTTT

J gene: TRBJ1-4
V gene: TRBV11-2
D gene: TRBD1
clone size: once
CDR3 protein: CASRPTGGREKLFF
CDR3 DNA: TGTGCCAGCAGACCGACAGGGGGTAGAGAAAAACTGTTTTTT

J gene: TRBJ2-2
V gene: TRBV14
D gene: TRBD2
clone size: NA
CDR3 protein: CASRYAGVLTGELFF
CDR3 DNA: TGTGCCAGCAGATACGCGGGAGTACTGACCGGGGAGCTGTTTTTT

J gene: TRBJ2-7
V gene: TRBV19
D gene: TRBD2
clone size: NA
CDR3 protein: CASSPTAGGRRNEQYF
CDR3 DNA: TGTGCCAGTAGTCCAACAGCGGGAGGGCGACGAAACGAGCAGTACTTC

J gene: TRBJ1-4
V gene: TRBV7-9
D gene: NA
clone size: NA
CDR3 protein: CASSLGRAGTNEKLFF
CDR3 DNA: TGTGCCAGCAGCTTAGGCAGGGCCGGCACTAATGAAAAACTGTTTTTT

J gene: TRBJ1-5
V gene: TRBV12-1
D gene: NA
clone size: NA
CDR3 protein: CASSRRTDYSNQPQHF
CDR3 DNA: TGTGCCAGCAGCCGTCGGACAGACTATAGCAATCAGCCCCAGCATTTT

J gene: TRBJ2-7
V gene: TRBV28
D gene: TRBD1
clone size: NA
CDR3 protein: CASSSTSGQLGYEQYF
CDR3 DNA: TGTGCCAGCAGTTCGACGTCGGGACAGCTGGGCTACGAGCAGTACTTC

J gene: TRBJ1-1
V gene: TRBV29-1
D gene: NA
clone size: NA
CDR3 protein: CSVERRMNTEAFF
CDR3 DNA: TGCAGCGTTGAACGCCGGATGAACACTGAAGCTTTCTTT

J gene: TRBJ1-2
V gene: TRBV4-2
D gene: NA
clone size: NA
CDR3 protein: CASSPGDWGYTF
CDR3 DNA: TGTGCCAGCAGCCCGGGTGATTGGGGCTACACCTTC

J gene: TRBJ2-4
V gene: TRBV4-1
D gene: TRBD1
clone size: NA
CDR3 protein: CASSQDLGRGTKNIQYF
CDR3 DNA: TGCGCCAGCAGCCAAGATCTGGGCAGGGGGACCAAAAACATTCAGTACTTC

J gene: TRBJ2-3
V gene: TRBV10-3
D gene: NA
clone size: once
CDR3 protein: CAISDDYLTDTQYF
CDR3 DNA: TGTGCCATCAGTGACGACTACCTCACAGATACGCAGTATTTT

J gene: TRBJ2-3
V gene: TRBV10-3
D gene: NA
clone size: NA
CDR3 protein: CAISADRGTDTQYF
CDR3 DNA: TGTGCCATCAGTGCGGACAGAGGCACAGATACGCAGTATTTT

J gene: TRBJ1-3
V gene: TRBV7-6
D gene: NA
clone size: NA
CDR3 protein: CASSLMREPGNTIYF
CDR3 DNA: TGTGCCAGCAGCTTAATGCGAGAGCCTGGAAACACCATATATTTT

J gene: TRBJ2-7
V gene: TRBV6-1
D gene: NA
clone size: NA
CDR3 protein: CASSQDYEQYF
CDR3 DNA: TGTGCCAGCAGCCAAGACTACGAGCAGTACTTC

J gene: TRBJ1-2
V gene: TRBV5-6
D gene: NA
clone size: NA
CDR3 protein: CASSNPESYGYTF
CDR3 DNA: TGTGCCAGCAGCAACCCGGAGTCCTATGGCTACACCTTC

J gene: TRBJ2-7
V gene: TRBV5-4
D gene: TRBD1
clone size: NA
CDR3 protein: CASSLGQGGYEQYF
CDR3 DNA: TGTGCCAGCAGCCTGGGACAGGGGGGCTACGAGCAGTACTTC

J gene: TRBJ2-3
V gene: TRBV6-1
D gene: TRBD2
clone size: NA
CDR3 protein: CATGGPNTQYF
CDR3 DNA: TGTGCCACGGGGGGGCCGAATACGCAGTATTTT

J gene: TRBJ1-6
V gene: TRBV28
D gene: NA
clone size: NA
CDR3 protein: CASSRSLNSPLHF
CDR3 DNA: TGTGCCAGCAGTCGATCGCTAAATTCACCCCTCCACTTT

J gene: TRBJ1-1
V gene: TRBV7-9
D gene: NA
clone size: NA
CDR3 protein: CASSLQGRRNTEAFF
CDR3 DNA: TGTGCCAGCAGCTTACAGGGCAGGAGGAACACTGAAGCTTTCTTT

J gene: TRBJ1-3
V gene: TRBV2
D gene: NA
clone size: NA
CDR3 protein: CASSEGGITTIYF
CDR3 DNA: TGTGCCAGCAGTGAAGGGGGCATAACAACCATATATTTT

J gene: TRBJ1-5
V gene: TRBV6-1
D gene: TRBD1
clone size: NA
CDR3 protein: CASSEMGTGGHQPQHF
CDR3 DNA: TGTGCCAGCAGTGAAATGGGGACAGGTGGCCATCAGCCCCAGCATTTT

J gene: TRBJ2-7
V gene: TRBV28
D gene: NA
clone size: NA
CDR3 protein: CASSLGETPSYEQYF
CDR3 DNA: TGTGCCAGCAGTTTAGGAGAGACACCCTCCTACGAGCAGTACTTC

J gene: TRBJ2-7
V gene: TRBV6-5
D gene: NA
clone size: NA
CDR3 protein: CASSYSGGALTYEQYF
CDR3 DNA: TGTGCCAGCAGTTACTCTGGCGGGGCCTTAACCTACGAGCAGTACTTC

J gene: TRBJ1-1
V gene: TRBV18
D gene: NA
clone size: NA
CDR3 protein: CASSPPTLTEAFF
CDR3 DNA: TGTGCCAGCTCACCACCGACCCTAACTGAAGCTTTCTTT

J gene: TRBJ2-7
V gene: TRBV6-5
D gene: TRBD1
clone size: NA
CDR3 protein: CASSYKQGGSYEQYF
CDR3 DNA: TGTGCCAGCAGTTACAAACAGGGGGGCTCCTACGAGCAGTACTTC

J gene: TRBJ2-7
V gene: TRBV7-2
D gene: NA
clone size: NA
CDR3 protein: CASSWGRVTYEQYF
CDR3 DNA: TGTGCCAGCAGCTGGGGTCGCGTAACCTACGAGCAGTACTTC

J gene: TRBJ2-5
V gene: TRBV5-1
D gene: TRBD1
clone size: NA
CDR3 protein: CASSLGDRGPETQYF
CDR3 DNA: TGCGCCAGCAGCTTGGGGGACAGGGGGCCAGAGACCCAGTACTTC

J gene: TRBJ2-7
V gene: TRBV21-1
D gene: NA
clone size: NA
CDR3 protein: CASSKAEDSWEAAYEQYF
CDR3 DNA: TGTGCCAGCAGCAAAGCGGAGGATAGCTGGGAAGCGGCCTACGAGCAGTACTTC

J gene: TRBJ2-3
V gene: TRBV28
D gene: TRBD2
clone size: NA
CDR3 protein: CASSPISGRGPDTQYF
CDR3 DNA: TGTGCCAGCAGTCCAATTAGCGGGAGGGGACCAGATACGCAGTATTTT

J gene: TRBJ1-1
V gene: TRBV19
D gene: TRBD1
clone size: NA
CDR3 protein: CASSIQGARTEAFF
CDR3 DNA: TGTGCCAGTAGTATACAGGGGGCTCGGACTGAAGCTTTCTTT

J gene: TRBJ2-5
V gene: TRBV7-9
D gene: NA
clone size: NA
CDR3 protein: CASSYNQETQYF
CDR3 DNA: TGTGCCAGCAGCTATAACCAAGAGACCCAGTACTTC

J gene: TRBJ2-6
V gene: TRBV12-5
D gene: NA
clone size: NA
CDR3 protein: CASGRKRAGQSRANVLTF
CDR3 DNA: TGTGCTAGTGGTAGAAAACGTGCAGGACAAAGTCGGGCCAACGTCCTGACTTTC

J gene: TRBJ2-5
V gene: TRBV7-9
D gene: TRBD2
clone size: once
CDR3 protein: CASGLADYAQYF
CDR3 DNA: TGTGCCAGCGGACTAGCGGATTATGCCCAGTACTTC

J gene: TRBJ1-1
V gene: TRBV18
D gene: NA
clone size: NA
CDR3 protein: CASSRSGPAAEAFF
CDR3 DNA: TGTGCCAGCTCTCGGAGCGGGCCCGCGGCTGAAGCTTTCTTT

J gene: TRBJ2-1
V gene: TRBV11-3
D gene: NA
clone size: once
CDR3 protein: CASSAGAREQFF
CDR3 DNA: TGTGCCAGCAGCGCGGGGGCTCGTGAGCAGTTCTTC

J gene: TRBJ2-3
V gene: TRBV19
D gene: TRBD2
clone size: NA
CDR3 protein: CASSRSLAVSTDTQYF
CDR3 DNA: TGTGCCAGTAGTCGGAGCCTAGCGGTTAGCACAGATACGCAGTATTTT

J gene: TRBJ2-1
V gene: TRBV19
D gene: NA
clone size: NA
CDR3 protein: CASSMQGSYNEQFF
CDR3 DNA: TGTGCCAGTAGTATGCAGGGTTCCTACAATGAGCAGTTCTTC

J gene: TRBJ2-7
V gene: TRBV28
D gene: TRBD2
clone size: NA
CDR3 protein: CASSPGTSAYYEQYF
CDR3 DNA: TGTGCCAGCAGCCCTGGGACTAGCGCCTACTACGAGCAGTACTTC

J gene: TRBJ2-7
V gene: TRBV9
D gene: TRBD2
clone size: NA
CDR3 protein: CASSTGTSGRSSYEQYF
CDR3 DNA: TGTGCCAGCAGCACCGGGACTAGCGGGAGGAGCTCCTACGAGCAGTACTTC

J gene: TRBJ1-5
V gene: TRBV28
D gene: NA
clone size: NA
CDR3 protein: CASSLPSRSAQPQHF
CDR3 DNA: TGTGCCAGCAGTTTACCGTCCAGGTCGGCTCAGCCCCAGCATTTT

J gene: TRBJ2-2
V gene: TRBV28
D gene: NA
clone size: NA
CDR3 protein: CATRTAGYTGELFF
CDR3 DNA: TGTGCCACCAGGACAGCGGGATACACCGGGGAGCTGTTTTTT

J gene: TRBJ2-5
V gene: TRBV7-8
D gene: NA
clone size: NA
CDR3 protein: CATLMPGQGTETQYF
CDR3 DNA: TGTGCCACCCTAATGCCTGGGCAGGGGACAGAGACCCAGTACTTC

J gene: TRBJ2-3
V gene: TRBV6-5
D gene: TRBD2
clone size: once
CDR3 protein: CASSYGLGGDTQYF
CDR3 DNA: TGTGCCAGCAGTTACGGACTGGGGGGGGATACGCAGTATTTT

J gene: TRBJ2-1
V gene: TRBV27
D gene: NA
clone size: once
CDR3 protein: CASSRLGETSYNEQFF
CDR3 DNA: TGTGCCAGCAGCCGACTTGGAGAGACCTCCTACAATGAGCAGTTCTTC

J gene: TRBJ1-3
V gene: TRBV11-1
D gene: NA
clone size: once
CDR3 protein: CASSFAISGNTIYF
CDR3 DNA: TGTGCCAGCAGCTTCGCGATCTCTGGAAACACCATATATTTT